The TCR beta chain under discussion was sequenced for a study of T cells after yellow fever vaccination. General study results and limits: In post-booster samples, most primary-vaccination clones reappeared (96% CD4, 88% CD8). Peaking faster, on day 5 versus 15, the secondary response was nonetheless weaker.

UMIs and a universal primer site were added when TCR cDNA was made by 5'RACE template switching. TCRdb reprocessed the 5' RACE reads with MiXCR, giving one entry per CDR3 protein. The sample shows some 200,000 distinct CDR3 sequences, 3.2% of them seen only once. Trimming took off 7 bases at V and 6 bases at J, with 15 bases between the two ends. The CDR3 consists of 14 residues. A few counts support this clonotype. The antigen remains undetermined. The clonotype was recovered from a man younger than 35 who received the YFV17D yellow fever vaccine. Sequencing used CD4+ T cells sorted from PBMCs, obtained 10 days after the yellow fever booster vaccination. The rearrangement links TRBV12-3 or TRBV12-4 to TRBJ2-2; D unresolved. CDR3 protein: CASTNLFLAGELFF. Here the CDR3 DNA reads TGTGCCAGCACCAACCTGTTCCTGGCCGGGGAGCTGTTTTTT.